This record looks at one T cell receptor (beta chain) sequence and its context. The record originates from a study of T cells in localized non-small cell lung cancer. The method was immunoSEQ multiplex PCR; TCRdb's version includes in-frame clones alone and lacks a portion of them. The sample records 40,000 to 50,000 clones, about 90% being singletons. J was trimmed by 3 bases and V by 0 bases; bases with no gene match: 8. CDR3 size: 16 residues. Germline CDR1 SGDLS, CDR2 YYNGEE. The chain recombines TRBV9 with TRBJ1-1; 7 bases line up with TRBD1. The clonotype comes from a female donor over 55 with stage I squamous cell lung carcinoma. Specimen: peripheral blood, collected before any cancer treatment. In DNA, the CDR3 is TGTGCCAGCAGCGTAGTGACAGGGTTTCCGGACACTGAAGCTTTCTTT. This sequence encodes CASSVVTGFPDTEAFF.